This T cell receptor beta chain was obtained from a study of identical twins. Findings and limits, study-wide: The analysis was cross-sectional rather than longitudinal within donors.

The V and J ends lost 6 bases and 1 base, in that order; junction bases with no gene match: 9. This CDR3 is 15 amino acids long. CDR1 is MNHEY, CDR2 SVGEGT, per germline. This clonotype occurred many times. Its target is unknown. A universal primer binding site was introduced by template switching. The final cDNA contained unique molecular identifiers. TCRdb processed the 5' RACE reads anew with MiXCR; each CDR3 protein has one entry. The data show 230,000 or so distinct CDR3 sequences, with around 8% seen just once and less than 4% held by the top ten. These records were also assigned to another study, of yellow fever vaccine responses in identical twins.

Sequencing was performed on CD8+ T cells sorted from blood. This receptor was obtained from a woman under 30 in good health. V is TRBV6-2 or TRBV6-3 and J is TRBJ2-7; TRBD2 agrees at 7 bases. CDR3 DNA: TGTGCCAGCAGACTTGCAGAGCGGGATTCCTACGAGCAGTACTTC. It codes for CASRLAERDSYEQYF.